This T cell receptor (beta chain) was documented in a study of neurological immune-mediated disorders. This clonotype was counted ten times or more. The antigen is not known. TCRdb analysed the 5' RACE reads with MiXCR anew, one entry per CDR3 protein. The sample gives about 58,000 distinct CDR3 sequences, approximately 3.6% of which show up once; approximately 7.1% is in the top ten. Study-level findings and limits: Private repertoires in all groups were suggested by the finding that expanded clones across subjects shared no CDR3 amino acid sequences. HTLV-1-associated myelopathy led in TCR clonal expansion, while multiple sclerosis ranked lowest, below healthy controls.

Germline CDR1 and CDR2: SGHRS and YFSETQ. With V trimmed by 5 bases and J by 3 bases, 6 bases remained unmatched. The CDR3 totals 16 residues. The specimen was PBMCs. The receptor was derived from a woman aged 55-70 years with multiple sclerosis. The chain carries TRBV5-1 and TRBJ2-1, with 12 bases aligning to TRBD2. This CDR3 reads CASRLGLAGLYNEQFF. The CDR3 bases are TGCGCCAGCAGACTTGGACTAGCGGGACTCTACAATGAGCAGTTCTTC.